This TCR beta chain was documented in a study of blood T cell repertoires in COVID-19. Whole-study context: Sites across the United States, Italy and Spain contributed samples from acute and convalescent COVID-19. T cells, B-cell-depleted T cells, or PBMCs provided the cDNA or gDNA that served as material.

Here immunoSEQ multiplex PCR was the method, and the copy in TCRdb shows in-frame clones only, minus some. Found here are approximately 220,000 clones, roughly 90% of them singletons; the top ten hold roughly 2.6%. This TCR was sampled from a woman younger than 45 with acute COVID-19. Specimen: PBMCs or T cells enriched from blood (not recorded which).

CDR3: CATSRDPYRGKDYEQYF. The CDR3 DNA sequence: TGTGCCACCAGCAGAGATCCTTACAGGGGTAAAGACTACGAGCAGTACTTC. V usage is TRBV15 and J usage is TRBJ2-7, with 7 bases aligning to TRBD1. With 0 bases clipped from V and 3 bases from J, the junction kept 11 bases outside the gene matches. Germline values: CDR1 LNHNV, CDR2 YYDKDF (reference sequence). The CDR3 is 17 amino acids.